The clone carrying this T cell receptor (beta chain) is a singleton in its sample. The assay was immunoSEQ multiplex PCR, and TCRdb's table has in-frame clones only and misses some. The data contain fewer than 90,000 clones, about 88% of them singletons. The data stem from a study of OX40 agonist ivuxolimab in advanced cancers. The length of the CDR3 is 15 residues. Per the germline V gene, CDR1 is SGHTA and CDR2 is FQGNSA. V lost 5 bases and J lost 3, with 17 bases in between. Sequenced here: CD4+ or CD8+ T cells sorted from blood, sampled in a trial of the OX40 agonist ivuxolimab. The sequence was collected from an adult with an advanced solid tumor such as melanoma, head and neck, liver or kidney cancer. The chain employs TRBV7-2 and TRBJ2-7; perhaps TRBD2 as D (5 bases). CDR3 nucleotide sequence: TGTGCCAGCAGCGTCGGAGCGGCTTACCGCTACGAGCAGTACTTC. Its protein is CASSVGAAYRYEQYF.